A single sample gave rise to the 10 T cell receptor beta chains below, sequenced in a study of beta chain features in type 1 diabetes (dated by TCRdb to between 2018 and 2020). Library preparation used the immunoSEQ multiplex PCR assay. The entire amount of isolated RNA was reverse transcribed using the High Capacity cDNA Reverse Transcription Kit, so the sequenced TCRB transcripts were expressed ones. This is the immuneACCESS table as TCRdb keeps it, with only in-frame sequences that have V and J called. A part of the clones is gone; compared with another copy, unresolved V genes explain less than half, and the rest is unexplained. The sample table shows around 350,000 clones, and 10% to 15% are seen once. The ten largest clones take up about 0.018% of the sample. Material: naive CD4+ T cells from blood. This sample's cell subset or site label indicates: true naive CD4+ T cells. These receptors were taken from a man in his late teens or twenties in good health.

The chain carries TRBV4-3 and TRBJ2-3; 12 nucleotides agree with TRBD1. CDR3 length equals 15 residues. In germline, CDR1 is LGHNA, CDR2 YSLEER. V gave up 3 bases and J gave up 7 bases; unmatched junction bases: 5. CDR3 sequence (DNA): TGCGCCAGCAGCCACGGGGACAGGGGGCGGAATACGCAGTATTTT. Protein sequence: CASSHGDRGRNTQYF.

The genes are TRBV7-3 and TRBJ2-5; TRBD2 matches 13 bases. The CDR3 sequence is 14 residues long. Per the germline V gene, CDR1 is SGHTA and CDR2 is FQGTGA. With 5 bases clipped from V and 4 bases from J, the junction kept 1 base outside the gene matches. The CDR3 nucleotides are TGTGCCAGCAGCCGGACTAGCGGGGGAGAGACCCAGTACTTC. The encoded protein is CASSRTSGGETQYF.

This clone was counted between two and nine times. The rearrangement uses TRBV5-4 and TRBJ1-2; TRBD1 matches 9 bases. The J segment lost 7 bases and the V segment lost 4 bases, leaving 8 bases of the junction unmatched. The CDR3 loop spans 14 amino acids. CDR1 and CDR2 from the germline V gene are SGHNT and YYREEE (reference sequence). This chain's CDR3 is CASSLIQGAGGYTF. The CDR3 DNA reads TGTGCCAGCAGCCTCATACAGGGGGCTGGTGGCTACACCTTC. Complete variable domain (other parts from reference TRBV5-4 and TRBJ1-2): ETGVTQSPTHLIKTRGQQVTLRCSSQSGHNTVSWYQQALGQGPQFIFQYYREEENGRGNFPPRFSGLQFPNYSSELNVNALELDDSALYLCASSLIQGAGGYTFGSGTRLTVV.

The rearrangement links TRBV28 to TRBJ2-7; D is possibly TRBD2 (5 bases). The CDR3 runs 11 residues. V lost 11 bases to trimming and J lost 0 bases, with 8 bases between them. Germline V gene lookup returns CDR1 MDHEN and CDR2 SYDVKM. Here the CDR3 reads CAAGYSYEQYF. The DNA of the CDR3 is TGTGCCGCGGGCTACTCCTACGAGCAGTACTTC.

The rearrangement links TRBV6-6 to TRBJ2-5; no reliable D call. The CDR3 is made up of 14 amino acids. Trimming pared 2 bases from V and 1 base from J, leaving 8 bases between. Germline CDR1 MNHNY, CDR2 SVGAGI (reference sequence). CDR3 nucleotide sequence: TGTGCCAGCAGTTACGAGTACCCCCAAGAGACCCAGTACTTC. Protein sequence: CASSYEYPQETQYF.

This clone was seen only a few times. The J gene is TRBJ2-5, the V gene TRBV7-9; 9 nucleotides agree with TRBD2. The CDR3 length is 16 residues. Germline trimming cut 5 bases from V and 5 bases from J; bases unmatched to any gene: 12. Germline CDR1 reads SEHNR; CDR2 reads FQNEAQ (reference sequence). The CDR3 region has the DNA TGTGCCAGCAGCCAGAGGGGGACTAGCCGCGAGGAGACCCAGTACTTC. This encodes CASSQRGTSREETQYF.

Only a few counts were recorded for this clone. The chain couples TRBV18 to TRBJ2-6; TRBD1 matches at 7 bases. The CDR3 extends over 17 amino acids. With V trimmed by 5 bases and J by 0 bases, 7 bases remained unmatched. From germline, CDR1 is KGHSH and CDR2 LQKENI. The chain's CDR3 is CASSSPGQSSGANVLTF. The CDR3 DNA follows: TGTGCCAGCTCATCGCCGGGACAGTCCTCTGGGGCCAACGTCCTGACTTTC.

The chain joins TRBV28 to TRBJ2-1; 10 bases are a match to TRBD2. V was pared by 4 bases and J by 8 bases, with 5 bases of the junction left unmatched. From germline, CDR1 is MDHEN and CDR2 SYDVKM. The CDR3 loop spans 14 amino acids. CDR3 coding DNA: TGTGCCAGCAGTTCTAGCGGGAGTGTGGATGAGCAGTTCTTC. Amino acid sequence: CASSSSGSVDEQFF.

In its sample, this clone was seen a few times. The gene calls are TRBV10-3 and TRBJ1-5; no reliable D call. This CDR3 is built from 13 residues. V was cut by 7 bases and J by 7 bases, with 14 bases left in between. The V gene's germline CDR1 is ENHRY and CDR2 SYGVKD. The CDR3: CAIKSQVGQPQHF. The CDR3 DNA reads as TGTGCCATCAAAAGTCAGGTAGGACAGCCCCAGCATTTT.

This clone was counted between two and nine times. The rearrangement joins TRBV9 to TRBJ2-3, with D perhaps matching TRBD2 (7 bases). V gave up 3 bases and J gave up 1 base, with 12 bases separating them. In germline, CDR1 is SGDLS, CDR2 YYNGEE. CDR3 length: 15 residues. The CDR3 nucleotides read TGTGCCAGCAGCGAGGGGGGGGTGGGCACAGATACGCAGTATTTT. It specifies CASSEGGVGTDTQYF. Full variable domain (missing parts from reference TRBV9 and TRBJ2-3): DSGVTQTPKHLITATGQRVTLRCSPRSGDLSVYWYQQSLDQGLQFLIQYYNGEERAKGNILERFSAQQFPDLHSELNLSSLELGDSALYFCASSEGGVGTDTQYFGPGTRLTVL.